This T cell receptor beta chain was recovered during a study of blood T cell repertoires in COVID-19. Assay used: immunoSEQ multiplex PCR; TCRdb lists only in-frame clones, some missing. Of 350,000 to 500,000 clones in the sample, 70% to 90% are singletons; the top ten hold approximately 1.5%. This CDR3 has 11 amino acids. Germline CDR1 is ENHRY and CDR2 is SYGVKD. The V gene lost 10 bases and the J gene lost 2 bases, with 7 bases spanning the gap. The chain carries TRBV10-3 and TRBJ2-3; D remains ambiguous. The sequence came from a woman aged 18-29 years who had been exposed to COVID-19. The source material was PBMCs or T cells enriched from blood (not recorded which). DNA for the CDR3: TGTGCCAGCGCCAACACAGATACGCAGTATTTT. This gives the protein CASANTDTQYF.